This T cell receptor beta chain was recovered during a study of CD8 T cells in ankylosing spondylitis. Study results and caveats: Reports of some motif variants in reactive arthritis synovial fluid and blood predate this one. Reportedly, matched ankylosing spondylitis synovial fluid was significantly enriched for disease-linked clones. It appeared that ankylosing spondylitis blood was characterized by a TCR beta motif of several highly homologous variants. Peripheral blood samples showed relatively rare disease-linked clones, and these clones were CD8+.

The germline gives CDR1 SGHTA, CDR2 FQGTGA. Trimming pared 5 bases from V and 5 bases from J, leaving 13 bases between. This CDR3 has 13 residues. Making use of molecular barcodes, quantitative 5'-RACE generated TCR beta libraries. TCRdb re-derived calls from the 5' RACE reads in MiXCR, one entry per CDR3 protein. The table records about 440,000 distinct CDR3 sequences, 15% to 20% of them present only once. In the case of this clonotype: Its antigen is not known.

The sequencing input was blood, either unsorted or a sorted T cell fraction (not recorded which). The V call is TRBV7-3, the J call TRBJ2-7, with D possibly TRBD2 on 6 matching bases. The clonotype comes from a male donor with ankylosing spondylitis. As DNA, the CDR3 is TGTGCCAGCAGCACGACTAGGGAGGACGAGCAGTACTTC. Its translation is CASSTTREDEQYF.